This entry concerns a single T cell receptor beta chain. Its antigen is currently unknown. The CDR3 extends over 16 amino acids. CD4+ naive, central memory, regulatory and stem cell-like memory subsets were isolated by sorting on CD45RO/CCR7/CD25/CD127/CD95/CD27. This sample stems from a study of beta chain features in type 1 diabetes. About the research overall: Examined across all samples were 90 million to 130 million sorted cells.

TCRB transcripts that were expressed got sequenced, as all of the isolated RNA had been reverse transcribed. TCRdb's table, derived via immunoSEQ multiplex PCR, lists solely in-frame clones and lacks some. Among about 370,000 clones listed, about 15% were seen once. Study-wide points: It was not settled here whether HLA type affects TCRB rearrangement.

This receptor was identified in a young woman in good health. Input material: naive CD4+ T cells from blood. This chain uses TRBV21-1 with TRBJ2-3; the table's D call of TRBD2 was not tested on the DNA. TRBV21-1 is tagged as a pseudogene. CDR3 bases: TGTGCCAGCAGCAAACGTAGAGGGAATTCCACAGATACGCAGTATTTT. Encoded protein: CASSKRRGNSTDTQYF.